The 16 T cell receptor beta chains below come from one sample, sequenced in a study of blood T cell repertoires in COVID-19. Repertoires were generated with immunoSEQ multiplex PCR, while TCRdb's copy carries only in-frame clones and drops some. This repertoire shows some 180,000 clones, 75% to 95% found once; its top ten account for 0.53%. The sample was peripheral blood. These TCRs come from a man in his fifties or sixties with acute or convalescent COVID-19.

V and J are TRBV20-1 and TRBJ2-1; D unclear. The CDR3 length is 10 residues. CDR1 is DFQATT and CDR2 is SNEGSKA in the germline V gene (reference sequence). V was pared by 3 bases and J by 7 bases, with 4 bases between. The CDR3 sequence is CSASANEQFF. The CDR3 bases are TGCAGTGCTAGCGCGAATGAGCAGTTCTTC.

The chain carries TRBV27 and TRBJ2-7; 9 bases match TRBD2. CDR1 MNHEY and CDR2 SMNVEV come from the germline V gene (reference sequence). The J segment lost 5 bases and the V segment lost 5 bases, leaving 7 bases of the junction unmatched. The CDR3 has 14 residues. CDR3 amino acids: CASSTLAGRDEQYF. The CDR3 nucleotides are TGTGCCAGCAGTACTCTAGCGGGAAGGGACGAGCAGTACTTC.

The rearrangement links TRBV7-2 to TRBJ2-3; D is possibly TRBD2 (5 bases). Germline V CDR1 and CDR2: SGHTA, FQGNSA. The V end lost 5 bases, the J end lost 6 bases, and 18 bases lay between the germline ends. This CDR3 comprises 15 residues. The CDR3 loop is CASSEDLWTEDTQYF. The CDR3 DNA follows: TGTGCCAGCAGCGAAGACCTCTGGACTGAGGATACGCAGTATTTT.

This sequence joins TRBV5-4 and TRBJ2-3; possibly TRBD2 for D (7 bases). The CDR3 is 14 residues long. Germline CDR1 and CDR2: SGHNT and YYREEE (reference sequence). The germline V and J ends were trimmed by 5 bases and 2 bases, with 12 bases remaining between them. Written as DNA, the CDR3 is TGTGCCAGCAGGAGGGGGGGAATCACAGATACGCAGTATTTT. The encoded protein is CASRRGGITDTQYF.

V is TRBV27 and J is TRBJ1-1; D is unclear. The CDR3 has 13 amino acids. Trimming pared 5 bases from V and 0 bases from J, leaving 7 bases between. Germline V gene sequence: CDR1 MNHEY, CDR2 SMNVEV (reference sequence). The CDR3 sequence: CASSLLLNTEAFF. For the CDR3, the DNA is TGTGCCAGCAGTCTTCTATTGAACACTGAAGCTTTCTTT.

This rearrangement joins TRBV2 to TRBJ2-1, with 9 positions matching TRBD2. Per germline, CDR1 SNHLY and CDR2 FYNNEI. Unmatched junction bases numbered 12, after V lost 8 bases and J lost 7 bases. This CDR3 region has 15 residues. The CDR3 loop reads CASGNGLAGNNEQFF. The CDR3 DNA sequence: TGTGCCAGCGGCAACGGGCTAGCGGGAAATAATGAGCAGTTCTTC.

The chain is built from TRBV19 and TRBJ1-5; 11 positions match TRBD1. CDR1 is LNHDA, CDR2 SQIVND, per germline (reference sequence). With V trimmed by 8 bases and J by 5 bases, 8 bases remained unmatched. CDR3 length: 15 amino acids. The CDR3 DNA reads TGTGCCAGTCGTGAAGGGACAGGGGGTCATCAGCCCCAGCATTTT. Its protein product is CASREGTGGHQPQHF.

The chain combines TRBV9 with TRBJ2-2; D is perhaps TRBD1 (6 bases). This CDR3 is built from 15 residues. The V end was cut by 4 bases, the J end by 7 bases, with 17 bases between. CDR1 and CDR2 (germline): SGDLS, YYNGEE. As DNA, the CDR3 is TGTGCCAGCAGCCCCGGGACAACGATCGGCGGGGAGCTGTTTTTT. As protein: CASSPGTTIGGELFF.

The chain combines TRBV6-1 with TRBJ2-7; perhaps TRBD1 as D (6 bases). The CDR3 runs to 17 residues. CDR1 and CDR2 from the germline V gene are MNHNS and SASEGT. V gave up 1 base and J gave up 6 bases, with 22 bases separating them. The CDR3 spells CASSEVSWGDRTREQYF. The DNA of the CDR3 is TGTGCCAGCAGTGAAGTTTCGTGGGGAGACAGGACCCGCGAGCAGTACTTC.

The gene calls are TRBV21-1 and TRBJ2-7; the table's D call, TRBD1, has no DNA check behind it. TRBV21-1 is a documented pseudogene. The CDR3 is 21 amino acids. The CDR3 DNA reads TGTGCCAGCACGCGATATTGCCCCGGGACAGGGAAACCTAGTTCTTCCTACGAGCAGTACTTC. Residues: CASTRYCPGTGKPSSSYEQYF.

This clone was observed a single time. The gene calls are TRBV28 and TRBJ1-6; 7 bases are shared with TRBD1. This CDR3 region has 15 residues. Germline CDR1 and CDR2: MDHEN and SYDVKM. The ends lost 5 bases at V and 10 bases at J; junction bases unmatched: 11. CDR3 amino acids: CASSKNRQGGSPLHF. In DNA form, the CDR3 reads TGTGCCAGCAGTAAGAATAGACAGGGTGGATCACCCCTCCACTTT.

The V and J genes are TRBV5-4 and TRBJ1-1; tentative D call: TRBD1 (6 bases). CDR1 is SGHNT, CDR2 YYREEE, per germline (reference sequence). V lost 5 bases and J 6 bases, leaving 14 bases between the germline ends. The CDR3 runs to 13 residues. The CDR3 reads CASRAGQSAEAFF. For the CDR3, the DNA is TGTGCCAGCAGAGCCGGACAGTCCGCTGAAGCTTTCTTT.

This rearrangement joins TRBV29-1 to TRBJ1-1, with a weak D call TRBD1 (5 bases). V was pared by 2 bases and J by 4 bases, with 14 bases between. Germline V gene sequence: CDR1 SQVTM, CDR2 ANQGSEA. The CDR3 totals 14 residues. The CDR3 DNA sequence: TGCAGCGTTGAAAGTCGGCTAACAGGCACTGAAGCTTTCTTT. This codes for CSVESRLTGTEAFF.

This chain connects TRBV3-1 (or the pseudogene TRBV3-2) to TRBJ1-1, with a possible D match to TRBD1 (5 bases). CDR1 and CDR2 (germline): LGHDT, YNNKEL (reference sequence). Trimming took off 7 bases at V and 3 bases at J, with 9 bases between the two ends. The CDR3 is 12 residues long. CDR3 loop: CASTQGYTEAFF. The CDR3 region has the DNA TGTGCCAGCACTCAGGGTTACACTGAAGCTTTCTTT.

This chain uses TRBV5-4 with TRBJ2-1; D possibly corresponds to TRBD2 (5 bases). Germline V gene data show CDR1 as SGHNT and CDR2 as YYREEE (reference sequence). The V and J ends lost 4 bases and 7 bases respectively, with 12 bases between them. There are 13 residues in the CDR3. CDR3 in amino acids: CASSPREGNEQFF. In DNA form, the CDR3 reads TGTGCCAGCAGCCCGAGGGAAGGAAATGAGCAGTTCTTC.

V is TRBV12-3 or TRBV12-4 and J is TRBJ2-4; D gene uncertain. The CDR3 totals 13 residues. The V and J ends lost 3 bases and 1 base respectively, with 4 bases between them. The CDR3, as DNA: TGTGCCAGCAGTTTCCTGGCCAAAAACATTCAGTACTTC. Its protein is CASSFLAKNIQYF.